Here is one T cell receptor (beta chain) with its context. Antigen specificity is unknown. The protocol was immunoSEQ multiplex PCR, while the TCRdb copy is restricted to in-frame clones and leaves out a portion. The repertoire consists of roughly 70,000 clones, with roughly 80% occurring once and the leading ten covering less than 5%. This specimen comes from a study of OX40 agonist ivuxolimab in advanced cancers. Study-level background: The study reported partial responses in three patients: one hepatocellular carcinoma, two cutaneous melanoma. The study's findings and limits: Doses of 0.1 to 3.0 mg/kg were accompanied by clonal expansion of CD4+ and CD8+ blood T cells by week 6. The study did not work out the antigen specificity of the expanded peripheral T cells.

The CDR3 loop spans 15 amino acids. Germline V gives CDR1 ENHRY, CDR2 SYGVKD. Trimming removed 4 bases from V and 7 bases from J, with 19 bases in between. The input for sequencing was CD4+ or CD8+ T cells sorted from blood, taken in a trial of the OX40 agonist ivuxolimab. The TCR was taken from an adult with an advanced solid tumor such as melanoma, head and neck, liver or kidney cancer. The genes are TRBV10-3 and TRBJ1-1, with D possibly being TRBD1 (5 bases). The CDR3 region is CAISAGEGLENEAFF. CDR3 DNA: TGTGCCATCAGTGCGGGGGAGGGGCTCGAAAATGAAGCTTTCTTT.